What follows are 32 T cell receptor beta chains derived from one specimen sequenced in a study of OX40 agonist ivuxolimab in advanced cancers. The protocol was immunoSEQ multiplex PCR, while the TCRdb copy is restricted to in-frame clones and leaves out a portion. This repertoire shows about 30,000 clones, approximately 81% found once; its top ten account for roughly a fifth. The material was CD4+ or CD8+ T cells sorted from blood, obtained in a trial of the OX40 agonist ivuxolimab. The receptors were gathered from an adult with an advanced solid tumor such as melanoma, head and neck, liver or kidney cancer.

V gene TRBV28 combines with J gene TRBJ2-5; 12 nucleotides line up with TRBD2. V shed 8 bases, J shed 4 bases, and the junction held 5 bases outside the gene matches. From germline, CDR1 is MDHEN and CDR2 SYDVKM. This CDR3 is 14 amino acids long. The CDR3 loop is CASVTSGRIETQYF. Here the CDR3 DNA reads TGTGCCAGCGTAACTAGCGGGAGGATAGAGACCCAGTACTTC.

V usage is TRBV6-1 and J usage is TRBJ2-7; either TRBD1 or TRBD2 may supply D (7 bases each). The V and J ends lost 2 bases and 1 base respectively, with 12 bases between them. Germline lookup yields CDR1 MNHNS and CDR2 SASEGT. The CDR3 sequence is 15 residues long. The CDR3 sequence: CASSEWQGGSYEQYF. The CDR3 DNA reads TGTGCCAGCAGTGAATGGCAGGGGGGGTCCTACGAGCAGTACTTC.

This clone has a handful of counts. This rearrangement joins TRBV2 to TRBJ2-4; D gene uncertain. The CDR3 runs 13 residues. Looked up from germline, CDR1 is SNHLY and CDR2 is FYNNEI. The germline V and J ends were trimmed by 3 bases and 7 bases, with 10 bases remaining between them. The CDR3 protein is CASSDWVGNIQYF. DNA of the CDR3: TGTGCCAGCAGTGACTGGGTGGGGAACATTCAGTACTTC.

This clone was recorded many times. J is TRBJ1-1 and V is TRBV5-6; D might be TRBD1 (6 bases). Trimming removed 4 bases at V and 7 bases at J, with 11 bases between. Germline CDR1 SGHDT, CDR2 YYEEEE. The CDR3 loop spans 12 amino acids. CDR3 in DNA: TGTGCCAGCAGCCGGGGGGCAAGTGAAGCTTTCTTT. Protein sequence: CASSRGASEAFF.

This chain connects TRBV18 to TRBJ2-2; the D is unclear. Germline loops: CDR1 KGHSH, CDR2 LQKENI. The CDR3 loop spans 12 amino acids. The ends were cut back, 6 bases at V and 2 bases at J, with 4 bases in the middle. The CDR3 region has the DNA TGTGCCAGCTCCCTCAACACCGGGGAGCTGTTTTTT. Its protein product is CASSLNTGELFF.

The chain couples TRBV5-6 to TRBJ2-7, with unresolved D. Germline assignment: CDR1 SGHDT and CDR2 YYEEEE. The CDR3 is made up of 14 amino acids. V gave up 0 bases and J gave up 2 bases, with 9 bases separating them. For the CDR3, the DNA is TGTGCCAGCAGCTTGGCCCTCCAGGCCTACGAGCAGTACTTC. Its protein is CASSLALQAYEQYF. The variable domain in full, with the rest retrieved from reference TRBV5-6 and TRBJ2-7, is DAGVTQSPTHLIKTRGQQVTLRCSPKSGHDTVSWYQQALGQGPQFIFQYYEEEERQRGNFPDRFSGHQFPNYSSELNVNALLLGDSALYLCASSLALQAYEQYFGPGTRLTVT.

J is TRBJ2-3 and V is TRBV4-1, with 10 bases lining up with TRBD1. Germline loops: CDR1 MGHRA, CDR2 YSYEKL. V dropped 3 bases and J dropped 2; count of bases not matched to a gene: 5. The length of the CDR3 is 16 residues. In nucleotides, the CDR3 is TGCGCCAGCAGCCACGGGACAGGGGATAACACAGATACGCAGTATTTT. Its translation: CASSHGTGDNTDTQYF.

The gene calls are TRBV29-1 and TRBJ2-5; the D is unclear. Germline lookup yields CDR1 SQVTM and CDR2 ANQGSEA. CDR3 length equals 17 residues. V shed 5 bases and J shed 5 bases, with 27 bases lying between them. The CDR3 region is CSVSTDLLNSHGETQYF. The CDR3 DNA sequence: TGCAGCGTTAGTACGGATCTCCTTAATTCCCATGGGGAGACCCAGTACTTC. The full variable domain, rest sourced from reference TRBV29-1 and TRBJ2-5, is SAVISQKPSRDICQRGTSLTIQCQVDSQVTMMFWYRQQPGQSLTLIATANQGSEATYESGFVIDKFPISRPNLTFSTLTVSNMSPEDSSIYLCSVSTDLLNSHGETQYFGPGTRLLVL.

The rearrangement uses TRBV6-1 and TRBJ1-5; TRBD1 might be the D (5 bases). The CDR3 extends over 15 amino acids. V lost 8 bases, J lost 0 bases, and 14 bases lay in between. Germline V gives CDR1 MNHNS, CDR2 SASEGT. This CDR3 reads CASGLTADSNQPQHF. The CDR3 nucleotides read TGTGCCAGCGGGCTGACAGCGGATAGCAATCAGCCCCAGCATTTT.

A word on this clone: Compared with germline, one end of the junction differs, possibly owing to a read error. The chain has TRBV7-7 and TRBJ2-1; no clear D. CDR1 and CDR2 (germline): SSHAT, FNYEAQ (reference sequence). The CDR3 spans 15 residues. The CDR3 protein is CASSPRPRAYNEQFF. CDR3 sequence (DNA): TGTGCTAGCAGCCCCCGGCCCCGAGCCTACAATGAGCAGTTCTTC.

V usage is TRBV7-9 and J usage is TRBJ2-3; weak D call: TRBD2 (5 bases). The CDR3 spans 15 residues. V lost 5 bases and J 2 bases, leaving 14 bases between the germline ends. The germline V gene has CDR1 SEHNR and CDR2 FQNEAQ (reference sequence). The CDR3, as DNA: TGTGCCAGCAGCCTACCCGGGGAGCTCACAGATACGCAGTATTTT. Translating gives CASSLPGELTDTQYF.

The J gene is TRBJ2-7, the V gene TRBV9, with 7 bases matching TRBD1. Germline V lookup: CDR1 SGDLS, CDR2 YYNGEE. J lost 6 bases, V lost 0 bases, and 6 bases had no gene match. The CDR3 is 14 residues long. DNA for the CDR3: TGTGCCAGCAGCGTAGCTTACAGGGGTCGCGAGCAGTACTTC. It is translated as CASSVAYRGREQYF.

The rearrangement links TRBV4-1 to TRBJ2-3, with D uncertain. The CDR3 length is 14 residues. V lost 0 bases, J lost 6 bases, and 10 bases lay in between. Germline loops: CDR1 MGHRA, CDR2 YSYEKL. The CDR3, as DNA: TGCGCCAGCAGCCAAGAAACCCTGTTTGATACGCAGTATTTT. Translated: CASSQETLFDTQYF.

For the CDR3, the DNA is TGTGCCAGCAGCCAAGAGCTAGCGGGAGGCCTCGGGAATGAGCAGTTCTTC. It codes for CASSQELAGGLGNEQFF. This chain joins TRBV14 and TRBJ2-1, with 11 positions matching TRBD2. Unmatched junction bases numbered 8, after V lost 0 bases and J lost 7 bases. Germline assignment: CDR1 SGHDN and CDR2 FVKESK. The CDR3 spans 17 residues.

CDR3: CASSLGRDYEQYF. CDR3 nucleotides: TGTGCCAGCAGCCTCGGACGGGACTACGAGCAGTACTTC. The genes are TRBV7-3 and TRBJ2-7; D is perhaps TRBD2 (5 bases). Trimming took off 5 bases at V and 3 bases at J, with 11 bases between the two ends. The CDR3 totals 13 residues. Germline CDR1 SGHTA, CDR2 FQGTGA.

The rearrangement links TRBV11-2 to TRBJ1-4; the D is unclear. There are 14 residues in the CDR3. The V end lost 1 base, the J end lost 4 bases, and 7 bases lay between the germline ends. The germline gives CDR1 SGHAT, CDR2 FQNNGV. CDR3 region: CASSLGQSNEKLFF. In nucleotides, the CDR3 is TGTGCCAGCAGCTTAGGTCAGAGTAATGAAAAACTGTTTTTT.

V is TRBV30 and J is TRBJ2-7; D is uncertain. CDR1 and CDR2 from the germline V gene are GTSNPN and SVGIG (reference sequence). V was cut by 4 bases and J by 1 base, with 5 bases left in between. The CDR3 totals 11 residues. The CDR3 loop is CAWTRSYEQYF. CDR3 nucleotide sequence: TGTGCCTGGACGAGGTCCTACGAGCAGTACTTC. The full variable domain, its missing parts supplied by reference TRBV30 and TRBJ2-7, is SQTIHQWPATLVQPVGSPLSLECTVEGTSNPNLYWYRQAAGRGLQLLFYSVGIGQISSEVPQNLSASRPQDRQFILSSKKLLLSDSGFYLCAWTRSYEQYFGPGTRLTVT.

V gene TRBV5-1 combines with J gene TRBJ2-7; tentatively, D is TRBD1 (6 bases). Germline CDR1 and CDR2: SGHRS and YFSETQ. The CDR3 consists of 14 residues. The germline V and J ends were trimmed by 4 bases and 1 base, with 12 bases remaining between them. CDR3 region: CASSVSGVSYEQYF. The CDR3 DNA reads TGCGCCAGCAGCGTGTCAGGGGTATCCTACGAGCAGTACTTC.

The count of this clone is one. The V call is TRBV11-1, the J call TRBJ2-7, with 9 bases lining up with TRBD2. Germline CDR1 reads SGHAT; CDR2 reads FQDESV (reference sequence). The V segment lost 7 bases and the J segment 6 bases; nucleotides outside the gene matches: 10. The CDR3 spans 14 residues. For the CDR3, the DNA is TGTGCCAGCACCGCCCCGGGACTAGCAGGCGAGCAGTACTTC. Its protein product is CASTAPGLAGEQYF.

The J gene is TRBJ2-1, the V gene TRBV27; D is uncertain. There are 14 residues in the CDR3. Per the germline V gene, CDR1 is MNHEY and CDR2 is SMNVEV (reference sequence). The V and J ends lost 3 bases and 5 bases respectively, with 11 bases between them. CDR3 sequence (DNA): TGTGCCAGCAGTTTGGGCAGATCGGACAATGAGCAGTTCTTC. It specifies CASSLGRSDNEQFF.

This clone was observed a few times. This sequence joins TRBV7-9 and TRBJ2-7, with D uncertain. The CDR3 has 12 residues. Trimming removed 5 bases at V and 5 bases at J, with 10 bases between. Germline V CDR1 and CDR2: SEHNR, FQNEAQ (reference sequence). This CDR3 is CASSLGFNEQYF. DNA for the CDR3: TGTGCCAGCAGCCTGGGGTTTAACGAGCAGTACTTC.

The J gene is TRBJ2-1, the V gene TRBV19; weak D call: TRBD1 (5 bases). Germline CDR1 reads LNHDA; CDR2 reads SQIVND (reference sequence). The CDR3 has 13 residues. V was shortened by 4 bases and J by 4 bases, with 8 bases between the two germline ends. The CDR3 DNA follows: TGTGCCAGTAGTAGGGGCAGTTACAATGAGCAGTTCTTC. It translates to CASSRGSYNEQFF.

The rearrangement joins TRBV7-9 to TRBJ2-1; tentative D call: TRBD2 (7 bases). This CDR3 is 17 amino acids long. Germline-derived CDR1 and CDR2 are SEHNR and FQNEAQ (reference sequence). The V and J ends lost 5 bases and 5 bases respectively, with 22 bases between them. CDR3 sequence reads: CASSPRGAGEEHNEQFF. CDR3 coding DNA: TGTGCCAGCAGCCCCCGGGGGGCGGGAGAGGAGCACAATGAGCAGTTCTTC.

The gene calls are TRBV7-3 and TRBJ2-7, with D perhaps TRBD1 (6 bases). This CDR3 has 15 amino acids. Germline V gene data show CDR1 as SGHTA and CDR2 as FQGTGA. V gave up 3 bases and J gave up 2 bases, with 14 bases separating them. The CDR3 nucleotides read TGTGCCAGCAGCTTTATGCCAGGGACAACCTACGAGCAGTACTTC. Translation: CASSFMPGTTYEQYF.

Here the CDR3 reads CASRKSSGNTIYF. The CDR3 DNA reads as TGTGCCAGCAGGAAGAGCTCTGGAAACACCATATATTTT. V gene TRBV28 combines with J gene TRBJ1-3; no clear D gene. Trimming removed 6 bases from V and 0 bases from J, with 6 bases in between. Germline CDR1 reads MDHEN; CDR2 reads SYDVKM. This CDR3 is 13 amino acids long.

The CDR3 here is CASNPYRGDNQPQHF. For the CDR3, the DNA is TGTGCCAGCAATCCGTACAGGGGCGATAATCAGCCCCAGCATTTT. This chain connects TRBV28 to TRBJ1-5, with 7 bases aligning to TRBD1. The germline CDR1 and CDR2 sequences are MDHEN and SYDVKM. The CDR3 length is 15 residues. Losses at the gene ends were 7 bases for V and 4 bases for J; bases not matched to a gene: 10. The full variable domain, rest sourced from reference TRBV28 and TRBJ1-5, is DVKVTQSSRYLVKRTGEKVFLECVQDMDHENMFWYRQDPGLGLRLIYFSYDVKMKEKGDIPEGYSVSREKKERFSLILESASTNQTSMYLCASNPYRGDNQPQHFGDGTRLSIL.

This clone was found a few times. The chain couples TRBV6-4 to TRBJ1-4, with 11 bases that match TRBD1. This CDR3 region has 15 residues. CDR1 is MRHNA, CDR2 SNTAGT, per germline. J lost 7 bases, V lost 4 bases, and 5 bases had no gene match. The CDR3 DNA follows: TGTGCCAGCAGTGTTTCCGGGACAGGGGGTGAAAAACTGTTTTTT. As protein: CASSVSGTGGEKLFF.

This clone was recorded many times. This chain connects TRBV28 to TRBJ2-5; 8 positions match TRBD2. This CDR3 is 17 amino acids long. Looked up from germline, CDR1 is MDHEN and CDR2 is SYDVKM. Trimming took 4 bases from V and 5 from J; bases not matched to a gene: 15. The CDR3 loop reads CASSSPRGGQGSETQYF. In DNA form, the CDR3 reads TGTGCCAGCAGTTCACCCCGGGGGGGGCAGGGTTCGGAGACCCAGTACTTC.

The chain has TRBV27 and TRBJ2-7; TRBD1 agrees at 8 bases. V lost 1 base to trimming and J lost 7 bases; unmatched junction nucleotides: 12. The germline V gene has CDR1 MNHEY and CDR2 SMNVEV (reference sequence). The CDR3 sequence is 16 residues long. In DNA, the CDR3 is TGTGCCAGCAGTTTATTCGTCGGGACAGGACAGGGAGAGCAGTACTTC. It encodes CASSLFVGTGQGEQYF.

The chain's CDR3 is CASSKTGWAGGEQFF. CDR3 nucleotides: TGTGCCAGCAGTAAGACAGGGTGGGCCGGCGGTGAGCAGTTCTTC. The chain has TRBV27 and TRBJ2-1; 7 bases are shared with TRBD1. With V trimmed by 5 bases and J by 9 bases, 13 bases remained unmatched. The CDR3 length is 15 residues. Germline lookup yields CDR1 MNHEY and CDR2 SMNVEV (reference sequence).

The chain employs TRBV7-6 and TRBJ2-2; D may be TRBD1 or TRBD2 (6 bases each). The CDR3 sequence is 15 residues long. V was shortened by 1 base and J by 5 bases, with 11 bases between the two germline ends. Looked up from germline, CDR1 is SGHVS and CDR2 is FNYEAQ. CDR3 coding DNA: TGTGCCAGCAGCTTAGTTCGGGGGCTGACCGGGGAGCTGTTTTTT. Its protein product is CASSLVRGLTGELFF.

The V call is TRBV27, the J call TRBJ1-1; 8 bases map to TRBD1. Germline V gene sequence: CDR1 MNHEY, CDR2 SMNVEV (reference sequence). CDR3 length equals 14 residues. V lost 3 bases, J lost 5 bases, and 5 bases stayed unmatched. As DNA, the CDR3 is TGTGCCAGCAGTTTTCAGGGGGCTGGGACTGAAGCTTTCTTT. Protein product: CASSFQGAGTEAFF.